These 14 T cell receptor beta chains were sequenced from one sample in a study of blood T cells in healthy people across ages. Alongside a J-beta primer mix, a sample-barcoded 5' primer served in a second PCR lasting about 7 to 12 cycles. From the 5' RACE reads, TCRdb called clonotypes with MiXCR, one entry per CDR3 protein. The sample lists approximately 1,700,000 distinct CDR3 sequences, 30% to 40% seen once, with 23% in the top ten. The sequencing sample was made of blood. The source of these receptors is a human donor in good health.

The V and J genes are TRBV3-1 and TRBJ2-1; 8 nucleotides agree with TRBD1. J was trimmed by 5 bases and V by 5 bases; bases with no gene match: 8. The germline gives CDR1 LGHDT, CDR2 YNNKEL (reference sequence). The CDR3 loop spans 15 amino acids. The CDR3 DNA sequence: TGTGCCAGCAGCTTACAGGGGGGTCACCACAATGAGCAGTTCTTC. Its protein is CASSLQGGHHNEQFF.

The J gene is TRBJ2-7, the V gene TRBV7-2, with TRBD2 matching over 12 bases. CDR3 length: 16 amino acids. Trimming at V came to 0 bases and at J to 4 bases, leaving 4 bases not matched to a gene. Germline CDR1 and CDR2: SGHTA and FQGNSA. Here the CDR3 reads CASSLAGTSGRYEQYF. The CDR3 DNA reads as TGTGCCAGCAGCTTAGCGGGGACTAGCGGGCGGTACGAGCAGTACTTC.

The rearrangement links TRBV10-3 to TRBJ2-2; D is unclear. The CDR3 runs 11 residues. CDR1 is ENHRY and CDR2 is SYGVKD in the germline V gene. V was pared by 2 bases and J by 5 bases, with 0 bases between. The CDR3 nucleotides read TGTGCCATCAGTGAGACCGGGGAGCTGTTTTTT. Amino acid sequence: CAISETGELFF.

This clonotype was picked up a small number of times. The CDR3 loop reads CASSLDRKDTQYF. Here the CDR3 DNA reads TGTGCCAGCAGCTTAGACAGGAAAGATACGCAGTATTTT. The rearrangement joins TRBV7-3 to TRBJ2-3; the D gene is possibly TRBD1 (6 bases). CDR3 length: 13 residues. Germline values: CDR1 SGHTA, CDR2 FQGTGA. Trimming pared 2 bases from V and 5 bases from J, leaving 8 bases between.

This clonotype has just a few counts. CDR3 DNA: TGCAGTGCTAGAGATCGGTTCCGGCACACTGAAGCTTTCTTT. It translates to CSARDRFRHTEAFF. The chain is built from TRBV20-1 and TRBJ1-1; D is unclear. CDR1 and CDR2 (germline): DFQATT, SNEGSKA (reference sequence). This CDR3 is built from 14 residues. The V end lost 0 bases, the J end lost 3 bases, and 11 bases lay between the germline ends.

For this clonotype: A read error is possible here, since a much larger clone lies one base away. The chain joins TRBV12-3 or TRBV12-4 to TRBJ1-5; D is perhaps TRBD1 (6 bases). Trimming cost V 4 bases and J 4 bases, with 8 bases left between them. CDR3 size: 13 residues. This CDR3 is CASSWDTNQPQHF. The CDR3 DNA follows: TGTGCCAGCAGTTGGGACACGAATCAGCCCCAGCATTTT.

The V call is TRBV5-1, the J call TRBJ1-1; D possibly corresponds to TRBD1 (6 bases). Germline CDR1 and CDR2: SGHRS and YFSETQ. V was clipped by 1 base and J by 0 bases, with 10 bases between them. CDR3 length equals 15 residues. The CDR3: CASSLTGQMNTEAFF. CDR3 bases: TGCGCCAGCAGCTTGACAGGACAGATGAACACTGAAGCTTTCTTT. The entire variable domain, with the rest obtained from reference TRBV5-1 and TRBJ1-1, is as follows: KAGVTQTPRYLIKTRGQQVTLSCSPISGHRSVSWYQQTPGQGLQFLFEYFSETQRNKGNFPGRFSGRQFSNSRSEMNVSTLELGDSALYLCASSLTGQMNTEAFFGQGTRLTVV.

In its sample, this clonotype was seen a few times. The chain is built from TRBV20-1 and TRBJ2-7, with a weak D call TRBD1 (5 bases). CDR1 and CDR2 (germline): DFQATT, SNEGSKA (reference sequence). Between the trimmed V and J ends, which lost 0 bases and 6 bases, there was a span of 18 bases. The CDR3 length is 15 residues. The CDR3 protein is CSARDRRQGIGEQYF. DNA for the CDR3: TGCAGTGCTAGAGACCGCAGGCAGGGAATTGGCGAGCAGTACTTC.

This clonotype was counted a few times. The chain has TRBV10-3 and TRBJ2-7, with D possibly being TRBD1 (5 bases). V lost 2 bases to trimming and J lost 6 bases, with 14 bases between them. Germline V lookup: CDR1 ENHRY, CDR2 SYGVKD. The CDR3 is 14 amino acids. CDR3 sequence reads: CAISEGRVGPEQYF. The CDR3 coding sequence is TGTGCCATCAGTGAGGGCAGGGTAGGTCCCGAGCAGTACTTC.

This clonotype was observed at least ten times. The chain uses TRBV9 and TRBJ2-7; tentatively, D is TRBD1 (5 bases). V gave up 4 bases and J gave up 4 bases, with 12 bases separating them. This CDR3 has 13 residues. Germline CDR1 and CDR2: SGDLS and YYNGEE. The CDR3, as DNA: TGTGCCAGCAGCCAGGGCCCTCGGTACGAGCAGTACTTC. Its translation: CASSQGPRYEQYF.

The rearrangement joins TRBV9 to TRBJ2-1, with 9 bases identical to TRBD2. The V segment lost 0 bases and the J segment 2 bases; nucleotides outside the gene matches: 3. The CDR3 totals 16 residues. Germline V lookup: CDR1 SGDLS, CDR2 YYNGEE. The CDR3 bases are TGTGCCAGCAGCGTAGGGGCTAGCGGGGCCTACAATGAGCAGTTCTTC. Protein sequence: CASSVGASGAYNEQFF.

The chain joins TRBV5-1 to TRBJ2-4; D unclear. The J call is doubtful: the DNA matches TRBJ2-7 better. Germline CDR1 SGHRS, CDR2 YFSETQ. The CDR3 sequence is 13 residues long. CDR3 nucleotides: TGCGCCAGCAGCACCGAGTTGTTCTACGAGCAGTACTTC. Translated: CASSTELFYEQYF.

The chain combines TRBV14 with TRBJ1-1; D call uncertain. Trimming pared 5 bases from V and 0 bases from J, leaving 13 bases between. The CDR3 has 15 amino acids. Germline V gene data show CDR1 as SGHDN and CDR2 as FVKESK. Here the CDR3 DNA reads TGTGCCAGCAGCGGGAGGACGCAGTTGAACACTGAAGCTTTCTTT. Amino acid sequence: CASSGRTQLNTEAFF.

A single count supports this clonotype. CDR3 loop: CASSLGVVGTNTGELFF. The CDR3 DNA reads TGTGCCAGCAGCTTAGGGGTTGTTGGTACGAACACCGGGGAGCTGTTTTTT. V is TRBV13 and J is TRBJ2-2; D gene unclear. Germline V CDR1 and CDR2: PRHDT, FYEKMQ (reference sequence). The length of the CDR3 is 17 residues. Trimming removed 0 bases from V and 0 bases from J, with 11 bases in between.